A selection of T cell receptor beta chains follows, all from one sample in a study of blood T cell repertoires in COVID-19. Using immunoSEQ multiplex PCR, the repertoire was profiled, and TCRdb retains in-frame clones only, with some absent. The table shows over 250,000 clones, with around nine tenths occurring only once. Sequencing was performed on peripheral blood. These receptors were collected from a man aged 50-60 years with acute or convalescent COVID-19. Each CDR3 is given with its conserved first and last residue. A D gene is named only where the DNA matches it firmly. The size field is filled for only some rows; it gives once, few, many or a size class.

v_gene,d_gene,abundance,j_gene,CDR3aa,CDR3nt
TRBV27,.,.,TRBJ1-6,CASSFGSGAPLHF,TGTGCCAGCAGTTTTGGGAGTGGGGCACCCCTCCACTTT
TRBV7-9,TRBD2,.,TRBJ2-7,CASSDKREAYEQYF,TGTGCCAGCAGCGATAAGCGGGAAGCCTACGAGCAGTACTTC
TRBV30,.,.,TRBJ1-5,CAWSAGQLSQPQHF,TGTGCCTGGAGTGCCGGACAACTGAGCCAGCCCCAGCATTTT
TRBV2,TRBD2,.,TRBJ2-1,CASSDYGGGPFF,TGTGCCAGCAGTGATTACGGGGGAGGGCCGTTCTTC
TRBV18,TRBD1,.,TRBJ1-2,CASSSWTGTDGYTF,TGTGCCAGCTCATCCTGGACAGGGACGGATGGCTACACCTTC
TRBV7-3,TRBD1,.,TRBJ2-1,CASSSPGRTGTYNEQFF,TGTGCCAGCAGCTCCCCTGGGCGGACAGGGACCTACAATGAGCAGTTCTTC
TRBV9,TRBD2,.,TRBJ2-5,CASSPLAGLETQYF,TGTGCCAGCAGCCCCCTAGCGGGGTTGGAGACCCAGTACTTC
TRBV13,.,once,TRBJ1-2,CASSPDTIYGYTF,TGTGCCAGCAGCCCGGACACCATCTATGGCTACACCTTC
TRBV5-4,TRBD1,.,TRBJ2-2,CASSSTGPKNTGELFF,TGTGCCAGCAGCTCGACAGGGCCCAAGAACACCGGGGAGCTGTTTTTT
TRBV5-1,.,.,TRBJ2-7,CASSPGLSSLSSGYEQYF,TGCGCCAGCAGCCCCGGACTGTCTTCCTTATCGTCGGGGTACGAGCAGTACTTC
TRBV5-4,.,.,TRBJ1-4,CASSSSLGSGGNEKLFF,TGTGCCAGCAGCTCGTCCTTGGGGTCTGGGGGCAATGAAAAACTGTTTTTT
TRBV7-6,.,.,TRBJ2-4,CASSLEGQGAKNIQYF,TGTGCCAGCAGCTTAGAGGGGCAGGGGGCCAAAAACATTCAGTACTTC
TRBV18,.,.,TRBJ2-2,CASSPILASHTGELFF,TGTGCCAGCTCACCCATCCTAGCGTCACACACCGGGGAGCTGTTTTTT
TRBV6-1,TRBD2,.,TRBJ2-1,CASSGGLAAGNEQFF,TGTGCCAGCAGTGGGGGACTAGCAGCCGGCAATGAGCAGTTCTTC
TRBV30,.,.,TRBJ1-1,CAWEEGTNTEAFF,TGTGCCTGGGAGGAGGGTACGAACACTGAAGCTTTCTTT
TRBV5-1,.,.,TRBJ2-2,CASSLRGPDTGELFF,TGCGCCAGCAGCTTGAGGGGTCCGGACACCGGGGAGCTGTTTTTT
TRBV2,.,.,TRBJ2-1,CASSVEGVQYNEQFF,TGTGCCAGCAGTGTCGAGGGGGTTCAGTACAATGAGCAGTTCTTC
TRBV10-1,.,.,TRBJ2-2,CASGEGTANTGELFF,TGCGCCAGCGGAGAGGGCACCGCGAACACCGGGGAGCTGTTTTTT
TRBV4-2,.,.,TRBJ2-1,CASSQDSAGGNNEQFF,TGTGCCAGCAGCCAAGATAGCGCGGGCGGCAACAATGAGCAGTTCTTC
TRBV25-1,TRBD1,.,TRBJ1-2,CASSETRQGPHYGYTF,TGTGCCAGCAGTGAGACTCGACAGGGGCCTCACTATGGCTACACCTTC
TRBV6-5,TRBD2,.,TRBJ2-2,CASIAGGLHTGELFF,TGTGCCAGCATAGCGGGGGGGCTTCACACCGGGGAGCTGTTTTTT